This T cell receptor beta chain was identified during a study of cytomegalovirus exposure and HLA in healthy donors. The ends lost 2 bases at V and 8 bases at J; junction bases unmatched: 20. The germline gives CDR1 LGHNT, CDR2 FRNRAP. The CDR3 spans 19 residues. Study findings and constraints: Later on, an analysis showed TCR association rates differing by HLA locus, with DRB1 the most and HLA-C the fewest. A prior analysis recorded that most TCR beta V segments were productive about 87% or about 30% of the time.

As concerns this clone: As yet, its antigen is unknown.

13 Jbeta primers and 60 Vbeta primers were used for the PCR. TCRdb's table, derived via immunoSEQ multiplex PCR, lists solely in-frame clones and lacks some. The table records 240,000 or so clones, around 81% of them present only once. The donors gave bone marrow, and they were healthy. The sample was PBMCs. The sequence was obtained from an older woman in good health and CMV-seropositive. The chain carries TRBV12-5 and TRBJ2-1; the match to TRBD2 covers 8 bases. CDR3 sequence (DNA): TGTGCTAGTGGTTTGCGGTACGGCCCGGGGACTAGTTTACCTCATGAGCAGTTCTTC. Translation: CASGLRYGPGTSLPHEQFF.